This T cell receptor (beta chain) was sequenced during a study of CD8 T cells in Susac syndrome. With random hexamers, reverse transcription was performed on 0.5 to 1 ug of RNA. Amplification of TCR beta CDR3 spanned 54 Vbeta and 13 Jbeta via immunoSEQ multiplex PCR. MiXCR was run by TCRdb on the immunoSEQ multiplex PCR reads, yielding one entry per CDR3 protein. The sample lists about 210,000 distinct CDR3 sequences, nearly 97% occurring once. CDR3 length: 13 residues. The germline V gene has CDR1 LGHDT and CDR2 YNNKEL (reference sequence). The ends were cut back, 0 bases at V and 8 bases at J, with 10 bases in the middle. Sequencing targeted TCR beta in T cells from blood (CD8+ and CD4+). Relapsing-remitting disease, either stable or active, was present in the treatment-naive patients who were the multiple sclerosis controls. Negative isolation yielded CD4+ and CD8+ T cells, and FACS enriched TEMRA cells.

Source material: CD4+ T cells from PBMCs. The chain recombines TRBV3-1 with TRBJ1-1; weak D call: TRBD1 (5 bases). The TCR comes from a human donor with multiple sclerosis. CDR3 nucleotide sequence: TGTGCCAGCAGCCAAGATCAGGGACCCGAAGCTTTCTTT. This codes for CASSQDQGPEAFF. The variable domain in full, completed from reference TRBV3-1 and TRBJ1-1, reads DTAVSQTPKYLVTQMGNDKSIKCEQNLGHDTMYWYKQDSKKFLKIMFSYNNKELIINETVPNRFSPKSPDKAHLNLHINSLELGDSAVYFCASSQDQGPEAFFGQGTRLTVV.